One and the same sample provided the 21 T cell receptor beta chains below, sequenced in a study of shared clonotypes between healthy human individuals. Sequenced by immunoSEQ multiplex PCR; TCRdb stores in-frame clones only, minus some. Of around 2.5 million clones listed, 90% to 95% were seen once; the top ten hold about 0.38%. The sequencing sample was made of naive CD4+ T cells from PBMCs. Specified subset: CD45RA+ positively selected. These receptors came from a man between 18 and 35 years old in good health. Some clones in this sample may be carry-over from other donors' samples.

This CDR3 reads CASSTAISTDTQYF. DNA of the CDR3: TGCGCCAGCAGCACGGCCATTAGCACAGATACGCAGTATTTT. The chain recombines TRBV5-1 with TRBJ2-3, with D uncertain. The V gene's germline CDR1 is SGHRS and CDR2 YFSETQ. The CDR3 is 14 amino acids. The ends were cut back, 4 bases at V and 0 bases at J, with 9 bases in the middle.

The J gene is TRBJ2-5, the V gene TRBV7-3, with a possible D match to TRBD2 (5 bases). V was shortened by 1 base and J by 3 bases, with 6 bases between the two germline ends. The CDR3 contains 13 residues. Germline CDR1 reads SGHTA; CDR2 reads FQGTGA. The CDR3 nucleotides read TGTGCCAGCAGCTTAAACGGGAAAGAGACCCAGTACTTC. This codes for CASSLNGKETQYF. The full variable domain, completed using reference TRBV7-3 and TRBJ2-5, is GAGVSQTPSNKVTEKGKYVELRCDPISGHTALYWYRQSLGQGPEFLIYFQGTGAADDSGLPNDRFFAVRPEGSVSTLKIQRTERGDSAVYLCASSLNGKETQYFGPGTRLLVL.

The chain joins TRBV5-1 to TRBJ2-1, with 14 bases lining up with TRBD2. Germline V gene sequence: CDR1 SGHRS, CDR2 YFSETQ. This CDR3 is 16 amino acids long. Germline trimming cut 4 bases from V and 9 bases from J; bases unmatched to any gene: 9. The DNA for the CDR3 is TGCGCCAGCAGCCGGGGACTAGCGGGAGCTTACGGTGAGCAGTTCTTC. It codes for CASSRGLAGAYGEQFF.

The chain employs TRBV6-5 and TRBJ1-3; D unclear. The CDR3 has 12 amino acids. Trimming took off 11 bases at V and 4 bases at J, with 12 bases between the two ends. Germline CDR1 reads MNHEY; CDR2 reads SVGAGI. The CDR3 here is CACGLSGNTIYF. The CDR3 DNA reads TGTGCCTGCGGGCTGTCGGGAAACACCATATATTTT.

This clone turned up a few times. The chain has TRBV2 and TRBJ2-7, with 7 bases fitting TRBD1. Germline CDR1 reads SNHLY; CDR2 reads FYNNEI. This CDR3 has 15 amino acids. The junction had 7 bases not matched to a gene; V was cut back by 4 bases and J by 1 base. As DNA, the CDR3 is TGTGCCAGCAGTGCCCCGACAGGGCGGTCCTACGAGCAGTACTTC. As protein: CASSAPTGRSYEQYF.

In regard to this clone: The identical CDR3 is also encoded by other nucleotide sequences in the sample. The chain couples TRBV5-1 to TRBJ1-5; D not certain. This CDR3 comprises 15 residues. V gave up 0 bases and J gave up 0 bases, with 7 bases separating them. Germline V gives CDR1 SGHRS, CDR2 YFSETQ. The CDR3 nucleotides are TGCGCCAGCAGCTTGGACACCAATAGCAATCAGCCCCAGCATTTT. Translated, it gives CASSLDTNSNQPQHF.

The table lists this clone with a few counts. The chain couples TRBV9 to TRBJ1-2; TRBD1 matches at 9 bases. V lost 4 bases and J lost 10; bases outside the gene matches: 5. The CDR3 extends over 12 amino acids. Germline lookup yields CDR1 SGDLS and CDR2 YYNGEE. CDR3 residues: CASSTTGGSYTF. The CDR3 nucleotides read TGTGCCAGCAGCACTACAGGGGGCTCCTACACCTTC.

CDR3 nucleotide sequence: TGTGCCAGCAGAACCTCCGGGACAGGGTTCACCGGGGAGCTGTTTTTT. As protein: CASRTSGTGFTGELFF. This chain links TRBV2 with TRBJ2-2, with 9 nucleotides matching TRBD1. V lost 6 bases and J lost 4; bases outside the gene matches: 9. The CDR3 spans 16 residues. Germline CDR1 and CDR2: SNHLY and FYNNEI. Variable domain in full (rest from reference TRBV2 and TRBJ2-2): EPEVTQTPSHQVTQMGQEVILRCVPISNHLYFYWYRQILGQKVEFLVSFYNNEISEKSEIFDDQFSVERPDGSNFTLKIRSTKLEDSAMYFCASRTSGTGFTGELFFGEGSRLTVL.

The rearrangement links TRBV4-1 to TRBJ1-5; D gene ambiguous. Trimming left V 0 bases short and J 0 bases short, with 12 bases between. The germline gives CDR1 MGHRA, CDR2 YSYEKL. This CDR3 has 17 residues. The CDR3 sequence is CASSQDRGGDSNQPQHF. The CDR3 DNA reads TGCGCCAGCAGCCAAGATAGAGGTGGGGATAGCAATCAGCCCCAGCATTTT.

With regard to this clone: The same CDR3 is also encoded by other DNA sequences in this sample. V and J are TRBV30 and TRBJ1-1; TRBD1 might be the D (5 bases). V was cut by 1 base and J by 4 bases, with 7 bases left in between. From germline, CDR1 is GTSNPN and CDR2 SVGIG (reference sequence). CDR3 length: 12 residues. The CDR3 sequence: CAWSARGTEAFF. The CDR3 region has the DNA TGTGCCTGGAGTGCGAGGGGCACTGAAGCTTTCTTT.

This rearrangement joins TRBV9 to TRBJ1-1; no definite D call. V was trimmed by 0 bases and J by 4 bases, leaving 10 bases between them. The CDR3 is 14 residues long. CDR1 is SGDLS and CDR2 is YYNGEE in the germline V gene. CDR3 in amino acids: CASSVGEGITEAFF. CDR3 bases: TGTGCCAGCAGCGTAGGGGAAGGAATCACTGAAGCTTTCTTT.

The CDR3, as DNA: TGTGCCACCAGCAGGGGGGACTGGGGAACTGAAGCTTTCTTT. Protein: CATSRGDWGTEAFF. The chain has TRBV15 and TRBJ1-1, with D tentatively TRBD1 (5 bases). The CDR3 is 14 residues long. Germline CDR1 and CDR2: LNHNV and YYDKDF (reference sequence). Trimming removed 3 bases from V and 5 bases from J, with 13 bases in between.

The J gene is TRBJ2-1, the V gene TRBV28; 8 nucleotides align to TRBD2. CDR1 is MDHEN and CDR2 is SYDVKM in the germline V gene. The CDR3 totals 16 residues. Trimming cost V 5 bases and J 6 bases; bases outside gene matches: 12. CDR3 bases: TGTGCCAGCAGTCCCCACTTAGCGGGATCGTCCAATGAGCAGTTCTTC. Protein: CASSPHLAGSSNEQFF.

V and J are TRBV5-1 and TRBJ2-3; 7 positions agree with TRBD1. The germline CDR1 and CDR2 sequences are SGHRS and YFSETQ. This CDR3 is built from 15 residues. Germline trimming cut 4 bases from V and 3 bases from J; bases unmatched to any gene: 8. The CDR3 DNA is TGCGCCAGCAGCCCGGCCCGACAGGGTACAGATACGCAGTATTTT. It translates to CASSPARQGTDTQYF.

For the CDR3, the DNA is TGTGCCTGGAGCCTGTGGGGGACAGGCAATCAGCCCCAGCATTTT. Encoded protein: CAWSLWGTGNQPQHF. The V call is TRBV30, the J call TRBJ1-5; 7 nucleotides match TRBD1. This CDR3 has 15 residues. With V trimmed by 3 bases and J by 2 bases, 7 bases remained unmatched. Germline V gene data show CDR1 as GTSNPN and CDR2 as SVGIG (reference sequence).

Remarks on this clone: This sample also contains other DNA sequences that code for the same CDR3. CDR3 in DNA: TGTGCCTGGAGTCCCCATGGGGAGACCCAGTACTTC. This encodes CAWSPHGETQYF. The chain uses TRBV30 and TRBJ2-5; D not resolved. V was trimmed by 2 bases and J by 5 bases, leaving 9 bases between them. The germline CDR1 and CDR2 sequences are GTSNPN and SVGIG (reference sequence). The length of the CDR3 is 12 residues.

J is TRBJ2-7 and V is TRBV29-1; 10 bases match TRBD2. The CDR3 totals 13 residues. Germline lookup yields CDR1 SQVTM and CDR2 ANQGSEA. V was clipped by 4 bases and J by 6 bases; unmatched bases: 6. CDR3 region: CSVASGSAAEQYF. As DNA, the CDR3 is TGCAGCGTTGCTAGCGGGAGCGCCGCCGAGCAGTACTTC.

The V and J genes are TRBV5-4 and TRBJ1-2; D is unclear. The CDR3 sequence is 14 residues long. Deletions cut 4 bases from V and 8 bases from J, with 18 bases between. Germline V gene data show CDR1 as SGHNT and CDR2 as YYREEE (reference sequence). The CDR3 DNA follows: TGTGCCAGCAGCCAAATTGCCGGGAAGAAGGGCTACACCTTC. Protein: CASSQIAGKKGYTF.

This chain links TRBV27 with TRBJ1-2; the D is unclear. CDR1 is MNHEY, CDR2 SMNVEV, per germline (reference sequence). The CDR3 extends over 17 amino acids. With 0 bases removed from V and 3 bases from J, the gap between germline ends came to 17 bases. The DNA for the CDR3 is TGTGCCAGCAGTTTATCGATAAACTGGGGATCCGACTATGGCTACACCTTC. Translated, it gives CASSLSINWGSDYGYTF.

The gene calls are TRBV9 and TRBJ2-1; no clear D. In germline, CDR1 is SGDLS, CDR2 YYNGEE. The CDR3 covers 13 residues. Between the trimmed V and J ends, which lost 0 bases and 15 bases, there was a span of 16 bases. CDR3 loop: CASSVDTQAPGFF. In nucleotides, the CDR3 is TGTGCCAGCAGCGTAGATACTCAGGCCCCTGGGTTCTTC.

The J gene is TRBJ1-1, the V gene TRBV5-1; tentatively, D is TRBD1 (5 bases). V lost 3 bases and J lost 4, with 13 bases in between. CDR1 and CDR2 from the germline V gene are SGHRS and YFSETQ. This CDR3 has 14 residues. DNA for the CDR3: TGCGCCAGCAGCTGGCCCCGGGACGGCACTGAAGCTTTCTTT. Its protein product is CASSWPRDGTEAFF.